This T cell receptor beta chain was identified during a study of CD8 T cells in ankylosing spondylitis. This clonotype has only a few counts. Its antigen is still unknown. Findings of the study overall: There was a TCR beta motif, made of fewer than 10 highly homologous variants, that appeared characteristic of ankylosing spondylitis blood. Within matched ankylosing spondylitis synovial fluid, disease-linked clones were reportedly significantly enriched.

The CDR3 totals 13 residues. V lost 2 bases and J 4 bases, leaving 10 bases between the germline ends. Per the germline V gene, CDR1 is SGDLS and CDR2 is YYNGEE. TCRdb reprocessed the 5' RACE reads with MiXCR, giving one entry per CDR3 protein. The sample shows some 840,000 distinct CDR3 sequences, 12% of them seen only once. Sequencing was done on a sample of blood, either unsorted or a sorted T cell fraction (not recorded which). This clonotype was obtained from a male donor with ankylosing spondylitis. The J gene is TRBJ2-7, the V gene TRBV9; D gene uncertain. CDR3 DNA: TGTGCCAGCAGCGTGGGTTTTCGGTACGAGCAGTACTTC. The encoded protein is CASSVGFRYEQYF. The full variable domain, completed using reference TRBV9 and TRBJ2-7, is DSGVTQTPKHLITATGQRVTLRCSPRSGDLSVYWYQQSLDQGLQFLIQYYNGEERAKGNILERFSAQQFPDLHSELNLSSLELGDSALYFCASSVGFRYEQYFGPGTRLTVT.